This T cell receptor (beta chain) was sequenced in a study of T cell clonotyping in hematopoietic cell transplantation. V lost 5 bases, J lost 5 bases, and 6 bases lay in between. Per the germline V gene, CDR1 is SNHLY and CDR2 is FYNNEI. CDR3 size: 12 residues. Profiling relied on immunoSEQ multiplex PCR, and the TCRdb table lists in-frame clones only, not all of them. The sample has about 11,000 clones, approximately 49% seen once. Regarding the study as a whole: Higher Inverse Simpson Index values in graft donor and pretransplant recipient predicted broader posttransplant TCR diversity.

Of note for this clone: Its antigen remains unidentified.

The clonotype was recovered from a male patient in his forties or fifties who had an allogeneic stem cell transplant from an unrelated donor, so the T cells may come from the graft donor. Some clones in this sample may be carry-over from other donors' samples. The gene calls are TRBV2 and TRBJ1-4; D is ambiguous. Material: PBMCs, obtained 30 days after allogeneic stem cell transplant. The CDR3 DNA reads as TGTGCCAGCAGTAGGGAAAATGAAAAACTGTTTTTT. Protein: CASSRENEKLFF.